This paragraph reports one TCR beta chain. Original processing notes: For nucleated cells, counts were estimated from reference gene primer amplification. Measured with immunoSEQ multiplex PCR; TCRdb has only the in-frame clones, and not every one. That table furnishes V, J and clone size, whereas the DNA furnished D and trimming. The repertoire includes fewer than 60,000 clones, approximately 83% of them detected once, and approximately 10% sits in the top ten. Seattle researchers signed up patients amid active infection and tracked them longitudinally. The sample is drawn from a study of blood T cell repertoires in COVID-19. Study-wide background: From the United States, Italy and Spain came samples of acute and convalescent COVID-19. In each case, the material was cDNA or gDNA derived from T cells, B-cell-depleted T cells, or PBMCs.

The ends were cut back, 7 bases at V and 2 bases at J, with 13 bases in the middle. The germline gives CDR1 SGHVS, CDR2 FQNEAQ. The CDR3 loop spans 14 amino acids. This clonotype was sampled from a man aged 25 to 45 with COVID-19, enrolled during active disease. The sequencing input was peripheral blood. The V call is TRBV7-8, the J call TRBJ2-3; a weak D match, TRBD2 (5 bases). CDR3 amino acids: CASTVGRTTDTQYF. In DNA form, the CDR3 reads TGTGCCAGCACCGTGGGGAGAACCACAGATACGCAGTATTTT.